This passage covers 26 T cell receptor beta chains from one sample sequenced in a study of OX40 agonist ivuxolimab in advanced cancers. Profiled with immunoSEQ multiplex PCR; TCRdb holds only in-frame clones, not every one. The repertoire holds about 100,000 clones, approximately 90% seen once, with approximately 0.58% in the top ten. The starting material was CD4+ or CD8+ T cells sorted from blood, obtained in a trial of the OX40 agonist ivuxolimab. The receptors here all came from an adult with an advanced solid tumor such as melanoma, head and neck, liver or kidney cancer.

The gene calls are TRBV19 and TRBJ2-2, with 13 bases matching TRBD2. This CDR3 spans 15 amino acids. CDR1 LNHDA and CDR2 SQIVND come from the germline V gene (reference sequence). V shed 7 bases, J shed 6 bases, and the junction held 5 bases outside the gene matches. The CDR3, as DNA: TGTGCCAGTACCTTCGGACTAGCGGGAGCCGGGGAGCTGTTTTTT. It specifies CASTFGLAGAGELFF.

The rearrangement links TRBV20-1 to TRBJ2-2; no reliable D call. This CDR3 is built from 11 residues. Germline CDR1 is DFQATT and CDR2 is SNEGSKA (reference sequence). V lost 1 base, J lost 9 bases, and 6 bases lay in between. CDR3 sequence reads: CSARANRELFF. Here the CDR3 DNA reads TGCAGTGCTAGAGCCAACAGGGAGCTGTTTTTT.

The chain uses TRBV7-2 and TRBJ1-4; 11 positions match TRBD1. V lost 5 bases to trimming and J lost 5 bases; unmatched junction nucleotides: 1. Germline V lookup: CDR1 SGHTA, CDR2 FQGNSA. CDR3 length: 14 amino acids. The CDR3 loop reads CASSRTGGNEKLFF. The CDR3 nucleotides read TGTGCCAGCAGCCGGACAGGGGGCAATGAAAAACTGTTTTTT. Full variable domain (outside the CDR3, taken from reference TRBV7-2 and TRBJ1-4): GAGVSQSPSNKVTEKGKDVELRCDPISGHTALYWYRQSLGQGLEFLIYFQGNSAPDKSGLPSDRFSAERTGGSVSTLTIQRTQQEDSAVYLCASSRTGGNEKLFFGSGTQLSVL.

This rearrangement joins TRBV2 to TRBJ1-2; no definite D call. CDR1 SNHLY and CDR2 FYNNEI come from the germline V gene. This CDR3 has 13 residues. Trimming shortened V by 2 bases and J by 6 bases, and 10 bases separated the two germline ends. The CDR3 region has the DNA TGTGCCAGCAGTGAACGTCTAGTTGATGGCTACACCTTC. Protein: CASSERLVDGYTF.

Here the CDR3 reads CSVSGYSYEQYF. Here the CDR3 DNA reads TGCAGCGTAAGCGGATACTCCTACGAGCAGTACTTC. The genes are TRBV29-1 and TRBJ2-7, with a weak D call TRBD2 (5 bases). CDR3 length: 12 residues. Per germline, CDR1 SQVTM and CDR2 ANQGSEA. Trimming took 6 bases from V and 0 from J, leaving 9 bases between them.

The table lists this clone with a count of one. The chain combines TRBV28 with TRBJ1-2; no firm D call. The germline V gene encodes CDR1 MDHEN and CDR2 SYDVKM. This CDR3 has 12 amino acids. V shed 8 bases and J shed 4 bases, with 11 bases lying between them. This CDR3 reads CASSWASYGYTF. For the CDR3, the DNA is TGTGCCAGCTCATGGGCGAGCTATGGCTACACCTTC.

The CDR3 DNA follows: TGCGCCAGCAGCCAACTTGCGGGGGGTGAGCAGTTCTTC. Translating it yields CASSQLAGGEQFF. The rearrangement uses TRBV5-1 and TRBJ2-1, with 8 bases that match TRBD2. Germline assignment: CDR1 SGHRS and CDR2 YFSETQ. The trim removed 4 bases at V and 9 bases at J, leaving 6 bases unmatched. The CDR3 has 13 amino acids.

CDR3 DNA sequence: TGCAGCGCAGGACTAGCGAACTCCTACGAGCAGTACTTC. It encodes CSAGLANSYEQYF. J is TRBJ2-7 and V is TRBV29-1; 9 bases line up with TRBD2. The trim removed 7 bases at V and 0 bases at J, leaving 4 bases unmatched. In germline, CDR1 is SQVTM, CDR2 ANQGSEA. This CDR3 has 13 residues.

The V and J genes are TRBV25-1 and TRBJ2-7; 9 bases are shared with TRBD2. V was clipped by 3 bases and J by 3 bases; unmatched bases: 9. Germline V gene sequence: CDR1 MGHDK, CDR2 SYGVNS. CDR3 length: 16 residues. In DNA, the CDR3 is TGTGCCAGCAGTGACACTAGCGGGTCCCCTTTCTACGAGCAGTACTTC. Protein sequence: CASSDTSGSPFYEQYF.

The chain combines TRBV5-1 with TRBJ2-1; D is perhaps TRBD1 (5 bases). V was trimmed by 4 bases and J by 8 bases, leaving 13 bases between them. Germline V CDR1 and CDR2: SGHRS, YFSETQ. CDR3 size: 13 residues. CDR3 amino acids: CASSKSGSDEQFF. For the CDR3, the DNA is TGCGCCAGCAGCAAATCAGGGTCGGATGAGCAGTTCTTC. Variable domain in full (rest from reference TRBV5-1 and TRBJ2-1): KAGVTQTPRYLIKTRGQQVTLSCSPISGHRSVSWYQQTPGQGLQFLFEYFSETQRNKGNFPGRFSGRQFSNSRSEMNVSTLELGDSALYLCASSKSGSDEQFFGPGTRLTVL.

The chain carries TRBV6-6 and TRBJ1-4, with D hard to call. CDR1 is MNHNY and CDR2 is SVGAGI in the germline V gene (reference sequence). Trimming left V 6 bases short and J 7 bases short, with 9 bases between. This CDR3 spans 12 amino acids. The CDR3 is CASSIPAEKLFF. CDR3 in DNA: TGTGCCAGCAGCATACCAGCTGAAAAACTGTTTTTT.

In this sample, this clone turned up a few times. CDR3 sequence reads: CASSHVSGSSYEQYF. The CDR3 DNA reads TGCGCCAGCAGCCACGTTAGCGGGTCTTCCTACGAGCAGTACTTC. The genes are TRBV4-1 and TRBJ2-7; TRBD2 agrees at 7 bases. Trimming at V came to 3 bases and at J to 1 base, leaving 6 bases not matched to a gene. This CDR3 comprises 15 residues. CDR1 is MGHRA, CDR2 YSYEKL, per germline.

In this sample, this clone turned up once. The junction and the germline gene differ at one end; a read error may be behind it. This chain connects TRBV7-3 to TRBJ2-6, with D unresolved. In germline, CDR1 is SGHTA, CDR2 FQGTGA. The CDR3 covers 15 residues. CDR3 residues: CASSLTGGSPTNLTF. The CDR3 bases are TGTGCCAGCAGCCTAACCGGTGGCAGCCCCACCAACCTGACTTTC.

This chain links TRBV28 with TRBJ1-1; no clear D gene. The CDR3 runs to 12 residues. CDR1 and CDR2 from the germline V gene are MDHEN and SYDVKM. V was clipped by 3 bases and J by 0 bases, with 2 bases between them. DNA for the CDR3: TGTGCCAGCAGTTTCCTGAACACTGAAGCTTTCTTT. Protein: CASSFLNTEAFF.

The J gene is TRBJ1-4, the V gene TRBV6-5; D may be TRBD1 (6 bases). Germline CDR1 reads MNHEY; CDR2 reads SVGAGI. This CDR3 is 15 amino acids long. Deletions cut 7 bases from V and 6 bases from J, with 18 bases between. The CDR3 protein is CASTLRGASHEKLFF. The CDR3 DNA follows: TGTGCCAGCACTCTTAGGGGGGCAAGTCATGAAAAACTGTTTTTT.

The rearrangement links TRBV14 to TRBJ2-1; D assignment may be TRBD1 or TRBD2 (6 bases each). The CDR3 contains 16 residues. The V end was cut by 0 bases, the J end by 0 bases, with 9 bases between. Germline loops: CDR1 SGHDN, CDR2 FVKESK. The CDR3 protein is CASSQEGGHSYNEQFF. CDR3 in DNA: TGTGCCAGCAGCCAAGAAGGGGGGCACTCCTACAATGAGCAGTTCTTC.

The CDR3 protein is CASSAGQGSYEQYF. The CDR3 DNA reads TGTGCCAGCTCAGCGGGACAGGGTTCCTACGAGCAGTACTTC. V and J are TRBV18 and TRBJ2-7; 9 bases line up with TRBD1. The germline V gene encodes CDR1 KGHSH and CDR2 LQKENI. V shed 5 bases and J 1 base; nucleotides not matched to a gene: 3. This CDR3 contains 14 residues.

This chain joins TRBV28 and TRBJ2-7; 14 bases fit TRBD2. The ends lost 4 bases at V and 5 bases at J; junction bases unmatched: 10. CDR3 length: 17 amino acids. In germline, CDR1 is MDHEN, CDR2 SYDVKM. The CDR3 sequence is CASSSDRLAGGPDEQYF. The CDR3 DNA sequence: TGTGCCAGCAGTTCCGACAGACTAGCGGGAGGGCCAGACGAGCAGTACTTC.

Here the CDR3 reads CASTRQGSDTQYF. The CDR3 DNA reads TGTGCCAGCACCAGACAGGGCTCAGATACGCAGTATTTT. The chain carries TRBV2 and TRBJ2-3; 7 bases align to TRBD1. V was clipped by 7 bases and J by 4 bases; unmatched bases: 5. Germline V gene sequence: CDR1 SNHLY, CDR2 FYNNEI. This CDR3 contains 13 residues.

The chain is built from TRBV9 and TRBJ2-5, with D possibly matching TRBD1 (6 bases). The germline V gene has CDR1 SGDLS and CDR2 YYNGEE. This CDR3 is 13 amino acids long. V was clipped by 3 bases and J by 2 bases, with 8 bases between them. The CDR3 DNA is TGTGCCAGCAGCGCAGGGGTACAAGAGACCCAGTACTTC. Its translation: CASSAGVQETQYF. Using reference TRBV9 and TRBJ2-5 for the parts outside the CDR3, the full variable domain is DSGVTQTPKHLITATGQRVTLRCSPRSGDLSVYWYQQSLDQGLQFLIQYYNGEERAKGNILERFSAQQFPDLHSELNLSSLELGDSALYFCASSAGVQETQYFGPGTRLLVL.

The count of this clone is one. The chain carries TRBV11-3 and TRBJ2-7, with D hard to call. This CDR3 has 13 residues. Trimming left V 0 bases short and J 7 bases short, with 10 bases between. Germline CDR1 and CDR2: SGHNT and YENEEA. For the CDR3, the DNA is TGTGCCAGCAGCTTAGAAGTTGGTGGGGAGCAGTACTTC. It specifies CASSLEVGGEQYF.

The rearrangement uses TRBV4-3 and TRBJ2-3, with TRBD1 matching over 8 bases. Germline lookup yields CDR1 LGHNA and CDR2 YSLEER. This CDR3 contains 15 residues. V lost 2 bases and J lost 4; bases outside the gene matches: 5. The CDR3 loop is CASSQPGQGPDTQYF. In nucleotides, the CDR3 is TGCGCCAGCAGCCAACCCGGACAGGGACCAGATACGCAGTATTTT.

The CDR3 nucleotides read TGTGCCAGCTCCATGGACCGAGGAGGCTACACCTTC. This gives the protein CASSMDRGGYTF. J is TRBJ1-2 and V is TRBV18; D is unresolved. This CDR3 is built from 12 residues. Per germline, CDR1 KGHSH and CDR2 LQKENI. The V and J ends lost 6 bases and 8 bases respectively, with 13 bases between them. The entire variable domain, with the rest obtained from reference TRBV18 and TRBJ1-2, is as follows: NAGVMQNPRHLVRRRGQEARLRCSPMKGHSHVYWYRQLPEEGLKFMVYLQKENIIDESGMPKERFSAEFPKEGPSILRIQQVVRGDSAAYFCASSMDRGGYTFGSGTRLTVV.

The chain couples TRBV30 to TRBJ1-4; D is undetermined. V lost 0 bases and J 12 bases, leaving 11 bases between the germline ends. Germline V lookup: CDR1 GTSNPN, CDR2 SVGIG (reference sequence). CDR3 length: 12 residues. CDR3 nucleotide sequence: TGTGCCTGGAGTGTACAGAATGGGGAACTGTTTTTT. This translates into CAWSVQNGELFF.

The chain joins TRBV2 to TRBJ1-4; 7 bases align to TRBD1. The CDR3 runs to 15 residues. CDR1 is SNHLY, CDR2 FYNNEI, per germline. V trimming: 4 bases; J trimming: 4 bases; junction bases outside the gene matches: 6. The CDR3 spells CASSAGTALNEKLFF. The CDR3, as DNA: TGTGCCAGCAGTGCCGGGACAGCTCTTAATGAAAAACTGTTTTTT.

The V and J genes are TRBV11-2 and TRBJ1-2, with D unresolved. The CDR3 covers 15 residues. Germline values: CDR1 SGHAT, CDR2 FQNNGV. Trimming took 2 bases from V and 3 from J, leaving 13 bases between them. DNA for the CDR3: TGTGCCAGCAGCTTATTACAGCCCGGGGACTATGGCTACACCTTC. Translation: CASSLLQPGDYGYTF.